One T cell receptor beta chain is described in this entry. This clone was counted ten times or more. Its recognized antigen is unknown. Per-nucleotide qualities are absent, and no much larger clonotype sits a single base away. This sample is drawn from a study of blood T cell repertoires in COVID-19 (TCRdb year 2020). About the full investigation: Collaborator samples came from the United States, Italy and Spain and covered acute and convalescent phases of COVID-19. The prospective study material was composed of cDNA or gDNA derived from T cells, B-cell-depleted T cells, or PBMCs. Deeply sampled blood TCRbeta repertoires from subjects exposed to, actively infected with, or recovered from COVID-19 were included in the dataset. The repertoires were made available in a free public database intended to serve as a resource for research on the immune response to SARS-CoV-2. The samples were drawn from two sources: the first 160 participants of the ongoing ImmuneRACE study, and fewer than 1,500 subjects contributed by 6 global collaborators. The sample metadata nearly always contained a de-identified subject ID, COVID-19 status, age in years and sex. Where available, HLA class I and class II types were obtained from metadata supplied by the sample provider rather than from assay-based typing.

Study-wide conclusions, independent of this receptor: Clinical and demographic metadata were provided uncurated, with the amount varying by source and participant.

The immunoSEQ Assay, a bias-controlled multiplex PCR, was used to amplify TCRbeta CDR3 regions from genomic DNA. In the authors' own workflow: The number of nucleated cells in each sample was estimated by amplification of reference gene primers within the assay. To quantify the absolute abundance of each unique TCRbeta CDR3 rearrangement, sequence reads were collapsed and filtered. For each sample, productive Simpson clonality was calculated by taking the square root of Simpson's diversity index across productive rearrangements. TCRdb carries this immuneACCESS record with in-frame sequences only. Its versions omit some clonotypes, under half of them owing to an unresolved V gene in the studies checked, with the rest unexplained. D and trimming were read from the DNA, whereas the V and J calls and clone size are those reported in that table. The sample yields about 80,000 clones; roughly 88% were counted once. Around 4.8% of the sample belongs to the ten largest clones.

Germline trimming amounts to 1 base on V and 9 bases on J, with 7 as the count of junction bases outside the gene matches. The CDR1 and CDR2 encoded by the germline V gene are SGDLS and YYNGEE. The CDR3 has 14 amino acids, counting the end cysteine and phenylalanine. Only CDR3 DNA remains: 42 bases, in frame from the first base. Each collaborating institution followed its own protocols to collect whole blood in K2EDTA tubes. For TCRbeta analysis, collaborators shipped samples as frozen whole blood, isolated PBMCs, or DNA extracted from either of those sample types. Recombination connected TRBV9 to TRBJ2-1, with 7 middle bases fitting TRBD2. Material: peripheral blood. This clonotype was sampled from a woman older than 75 with acute or convalescent COVID-19. The DNA reads TGTGCCAGCAGCGTATCCGGACTAGGCAGTGAGCAGTTCTTC. The translation is CASSVSGLGSEQFF.